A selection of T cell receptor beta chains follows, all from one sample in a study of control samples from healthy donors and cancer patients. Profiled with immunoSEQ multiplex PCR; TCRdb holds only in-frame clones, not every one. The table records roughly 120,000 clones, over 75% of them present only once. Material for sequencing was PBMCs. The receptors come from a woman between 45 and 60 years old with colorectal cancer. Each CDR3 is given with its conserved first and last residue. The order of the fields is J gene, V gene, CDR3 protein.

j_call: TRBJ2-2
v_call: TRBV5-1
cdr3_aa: CASRLDPTGELFF

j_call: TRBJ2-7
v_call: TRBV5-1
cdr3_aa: CASSPEVSGGLYEQYF

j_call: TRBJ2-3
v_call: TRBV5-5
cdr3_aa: CASSTLTGVTDTQYF

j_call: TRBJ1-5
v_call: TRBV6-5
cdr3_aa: CASRRTGDSNQPQHF

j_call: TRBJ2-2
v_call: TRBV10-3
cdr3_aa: CAINRGRDANTGELFF

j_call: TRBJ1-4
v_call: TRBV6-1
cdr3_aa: CASSALGLATNEKLFF

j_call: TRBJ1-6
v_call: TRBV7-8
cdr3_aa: CASSLGSTSYNSPLHF

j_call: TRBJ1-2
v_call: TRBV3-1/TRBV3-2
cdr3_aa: CASSQSGTPGNGYTF

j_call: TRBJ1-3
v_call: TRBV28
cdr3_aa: CASSLWRGSGNTIYF

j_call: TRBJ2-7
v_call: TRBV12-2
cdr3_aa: CASRGVISRGPKTYEQYF

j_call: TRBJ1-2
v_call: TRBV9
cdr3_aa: CASSPLPLSGNYGYTF

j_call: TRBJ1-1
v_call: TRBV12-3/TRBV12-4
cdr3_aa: CASSANSNTEAFF

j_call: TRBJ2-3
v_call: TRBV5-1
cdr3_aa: CASSLGSGSDTQYF

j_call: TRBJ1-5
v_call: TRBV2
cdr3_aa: CASSVFEADQPQHF

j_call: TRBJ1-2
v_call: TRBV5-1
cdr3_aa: CASSWGQGSYGYTF

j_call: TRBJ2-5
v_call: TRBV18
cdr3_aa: CASSDGQPRIQETQYF

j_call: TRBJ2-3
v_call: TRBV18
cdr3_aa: CASSRARDRDTQYF

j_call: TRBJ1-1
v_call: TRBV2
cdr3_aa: CASSRGVGSNTEAFF

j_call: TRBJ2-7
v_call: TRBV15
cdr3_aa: CATSRDLTSATHEQYF

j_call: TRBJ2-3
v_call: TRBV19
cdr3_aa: CASHRSSTDTQYF

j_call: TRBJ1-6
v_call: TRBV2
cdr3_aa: CASSDELSPLHF

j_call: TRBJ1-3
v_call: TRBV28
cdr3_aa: CASSPTTIVVGGATGNTIYF

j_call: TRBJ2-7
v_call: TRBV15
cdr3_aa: CATSFAGGIDEQYF

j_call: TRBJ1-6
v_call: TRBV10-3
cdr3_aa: CAIRAGHSYNSPLHF

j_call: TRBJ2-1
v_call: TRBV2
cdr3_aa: CASSGGGRGGNEQFF

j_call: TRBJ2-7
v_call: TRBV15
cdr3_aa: CATSRDPQYEQYF

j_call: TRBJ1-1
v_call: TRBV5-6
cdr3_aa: CASSLQPTDVAGTEAFF

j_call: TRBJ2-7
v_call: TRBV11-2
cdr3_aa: CASSLGVSGLPRSYEQYF

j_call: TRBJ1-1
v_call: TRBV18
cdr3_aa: CASSHGQGARGTEAFF

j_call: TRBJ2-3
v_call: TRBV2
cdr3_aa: CASSLGSTDTQYF

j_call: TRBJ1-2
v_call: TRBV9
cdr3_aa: CASSPPDRGYLDYGYTF

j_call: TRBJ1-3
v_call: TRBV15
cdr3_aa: CATSRVQGPGNTIYF

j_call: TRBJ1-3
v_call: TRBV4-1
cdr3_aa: CASSQDALRQGGNTIYF

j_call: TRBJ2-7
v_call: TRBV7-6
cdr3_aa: CASSFSGVYEQYF

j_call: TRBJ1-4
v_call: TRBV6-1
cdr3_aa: CASSEGQGLEKLFF